The 13 T cell receptor beta chains reported below all come from one sample, sequenced in a study of T-cell memory formation after mild COVID-19 (dated by TCRdb to the early 2020s). The protocol used for the library was 5' RACE. The listed sequencing device is Illumina NovaSeq 6000. TCRdb reran the public reads through fastp at Q25 and MiXCR, keeping productive beta chains. For every CDR3 protein sequence, its rows merge into one entry that carries the most common genes and DNA. The sample data list approximately 100,000 distinct CDR3 sequences, and under 15% of these were observed just once. The top ten hold approximately 30% of the sample. The specimen was PBMCs or a T cell subset sorted from them (not recorded which). These receptors were collected from an adult woman who had mild COVID-19 (a few samples of this study predate the infection). The sample titles of this study are shuffled in the database, so cell type and time point are left out; the donor was told from shared clones.

The chain couples TRBV9 to TRBJ2-2, with D possibly being TRBD1 or TRBD2 (5 bases each). This CDR3 has 15 amino acids. V lost 3 bases and J lost 8, with 17 bases in between. CDR1 is SGDLS and CDR2 is YYNGEE in the germline V gene. The CDR3 region is CASSGQRPLGGELFF. The CDR3 DNA follows: TGTGCCAGCAGCGGACAGCGGCCCCTCGGGGGGGAGCTGTTTTTT. Full variable domain (remainder filled in from reference TRBV9 and TRBJ2-2): DSGVTQTPKHLITATGQRVTLRCSPRSGDLSVYWYQQSLDQGLQFLIQYYNGEERAKGNILERFSAQQFPDLHSELNLSSLELGDSALYFCASSGQRPLGGELFFGEGSRLTVL.

This clonotype was counted between two and nine times. The V call is TRBV29-1, the J call TRBJ2-5; D uncertain. Germline V CDR1 and CDR2: SQVTM, ANQGSEA. Trimming took 3 bases from V and 5 from J, leaving 4 bases between them. The CDR3 is made up of 10 amino acids. For the CDR3, the DNA is TGCAGCGTTGATCTGGAGACCCAGTACTTC. This encodes CSVDLETQYF.

This clonotype was detected ten times or more. V gene TRBV6-5 combines with J gene TRBJ2-7, with no clear D. Germline V gene sequence: CDR1 MNHEY, CDR2 SVGAGI. The V and J ends lost 2 bases and 4 bases respectively, with 12 bases between them. This CDR3 is built from 14 residues. CDR3 sequence: CASSYTAAPYEQYF. DNA of the CDR3: TGTGCCAGCAGTTACACGGCAGCACCTTACGAGCAGTACTTC.

This clonotype occurred many times. The V gene is TRBV6-4, the J gene TRBJ2-3; D gene ambiguous. Between the trimmed V and J ends, which lost 3 bases and 8 bases, there was a span of 18 bases. Looked up from germline, CDR1 is MRHNA and CDR2 is SNTAGT. This CDR3 spans 15 amino acids. The DNA of the CDR3 is TGTGCCAGCAGTGAAGGGTCAGGTGGACGCGGTACGCAGTATTTT. Protein: CASSEGSGGRGTQYF.

This clonotype was observed a handful of times. The chain has TRBV6-2 or TRBV6-3 and TRBJ1-1; 7 bases fit TRBD1. With V trimmed by 5 bases and J by 1 base, 1 base remained unmatched. Germline-derived CDR1 and CDR2 are MNHEY and SVGEGT. The CDR3 has 13 residues. The CDR3 DNA reads as TGTGCCAGCAGTGGGACAGAGAACACTGAAGCTTTCTTT. The encoded protein is CASSGTENTEAFF.

This clonotype was recorded a few times. The chain uses TRBV20-1 and TRBJ2-1, with 9 bases that match TRBD2. This CDR3 is built from 13 residues. Germline lookup yields CDR1 DFQATT and CDR2 SNEGSKA (reference sequence). V dropped 0 bases and J dropped 10; count of bases not matched to a gene: 4. In DNA form, the CDR3 reads TGCAGTGCTAGAGAAGCGGGGGGACCAGAGCAGTTCTTC. Translation: CSAREAGGPEQFF.

The chain has TRBV27 and TRBJ1-1; 10 bases are a match to TRBD1. Germline V gene data show CDR1 as MNHEY and CDR2 as SMNVEV (reference sequence). V shed 4 bases, J shed 5 bases, and the junction held 10 bases outside the gene matches. The CDR3 spans 16 residues. CDR3 DNA sequence: TGTGCCAGCAGTTCTTTACCGGACAGGGGGGAGACTGAAGCTTTCTTT. Translation gives CASSSLPDRGETEAFF.

The chain employs TRBV9 and TRBJ2-7; TRBD1 might be the D (6 bases). Germline V gene lookup returns CDR1 SGDLS and CDR2 YYNGEE. The CDR3 consists of 12 residues. Between the trimmed V and J ends, which lost 7 bases and 2 bases, there was a span of 10 bases. CDR3 residues: CASQTGTYEQYF. The CDR3 nucleotides read TGTGCCAGCCAAACAGGGACCTACGAGCAGTACTTC.

This clonotype has more than one count but fewer than ten. This chain joins TRBV2 and TRBJ2-1; 7 nucleotides line up with TRBD2. Germline-derived CDR1 and CDR2 are SNHLY and FYNNEI. The CDR3 is 15 residues long. V trimming: 11 bases; J trimming: 5 bases; junction bases outside the gene matches: 15. CDR3 in DNA: TGTGCCTCCGACGATAGGGGAGGGCCGAACAATGAGCAGTTCTTC. Protein product: CASDDRGGPNNEQFF.

The J gene is TRBJ1-1, the V gene TRBV5-6; D is undetermined. This CDR3 comprises 13 residues. Germline assignment: CDR1 SGHDT and CDR2 YYEEEE. Trimming shortened V by 1 base and J by 0 bases, and 4 bases separated the two germline ends. CDR3 residues: CASSLPMNTEAFF. The CDR3 nucleotides are TGTGCCAGCAGCTTGCCCATGAACACTGAAGCTTTCTTT.

V usage is TRBV5-1 and J usage is TRBJ2-3, with 9 bases matching TRBD1. The CDR3 runs to 15 residues. Germline CDR1 reads SGHRS; CDR2 reads YFSETQ. The V segment lost 4 bases and the J segment 4 bases; nucleotides outside the gene matches: 7. CDR3 sequence reads: CASSTGTGYADTQYF. In DNA form, the CDR3 reads TGCGCCAGCAGCACCGGGACAGGGTACGCAGATACGCAGTATTTT.

The table lists this clonotype with a few counts. The chain combines TRBV5-6 with TRBJ2-7; D is possibly TRBD2 (7 bases). The CDR3 is 15 amino acids. Deletions cut 0 bases from V and 4 bases from J, with 14 bases between. CDR1 is SGHDT and CDR2 is YYEEEE in the germline V gene. CDR3 nucleotide sequence: TGTGCCAGCAGCTTGGCGGGGGGCTTTAGATACGAGCAGTACTTC. It codes for CASSLAGGFRYEQYF. The variable domain in full, completed from reference TRBV5-6 and TRBJ2-7, reads DAGVTQSPTHLIKTRGQQVTLRCSPKSGHDTVSWYQQALGQGPQFIFQYYEEEERQRGNFPDRFSGHQFPNYSSELNVNALLLGDSALYLCASSLAGGFRYEQYFGPGTRLTVT.

This clonotype was observed at least ten times. The gene calls are TRBV6-1 and TRBJ2-1, with TRBD1 as a possible D gene (5 bases). The CDR3 is 16 amino acids. Germline V gene sequence: CDR1 MNHNS, CDR2 SASEGT. Trimming took off 4 bases at V and 4 bases at J, with 17 bases between the two ends. The CDR3 region is CASSVEGAERYNEQFF. CDR3 nucleotide sequence: TGTGCCAGCAGTGTAGAAGGGGCCGAGAGATACAATGAGCAGTTCTTC.